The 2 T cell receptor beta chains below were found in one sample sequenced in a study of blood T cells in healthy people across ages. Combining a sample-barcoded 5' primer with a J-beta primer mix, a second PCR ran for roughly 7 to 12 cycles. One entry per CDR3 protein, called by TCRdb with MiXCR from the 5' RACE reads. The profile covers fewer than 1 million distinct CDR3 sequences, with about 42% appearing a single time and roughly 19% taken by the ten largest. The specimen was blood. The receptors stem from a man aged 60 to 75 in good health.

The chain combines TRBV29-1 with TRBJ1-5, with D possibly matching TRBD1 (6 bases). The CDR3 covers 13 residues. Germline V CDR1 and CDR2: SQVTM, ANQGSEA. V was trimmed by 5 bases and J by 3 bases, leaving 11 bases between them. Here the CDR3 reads CSVRQGNNQPQHF. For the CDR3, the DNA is TGCAGCGTTCGGCAGGGGAACAATCAGCCCCAGCATTTT.

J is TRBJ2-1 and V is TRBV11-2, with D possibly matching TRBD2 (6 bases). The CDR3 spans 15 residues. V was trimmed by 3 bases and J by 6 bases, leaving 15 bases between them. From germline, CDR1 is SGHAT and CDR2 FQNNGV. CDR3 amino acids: CASSFYRGMPNEQFF. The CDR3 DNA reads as TGTGCCAGCAGCTTTTATCGGGGGATGCCCAATGAGCAGTTCTTC.